This TCR beta chain appears in the sequencing data of a study of Graves' ophthalmopathy and Graves' hyperthyroidism. The overall study: Blood was drawn at initial diagnosis, before any treatment. General observations from the study: Sensitivity of roughly 64% and specificity of under 85% were achieved by the model that predicted ophthalmopathy progression.

RNA transcripts provided the template for amplifying TCR beta CDR3 regions. The workflow started with a first-round RT-PCR run with HTBI primers and then moved on to a second-round multiplex PCR. TCRdb processed the multiplex PCR reads anew with MiXCR; each CDR3 protein has one entry. Of 170,000 or so distinct CDR3 sequences listed, roughly two fifths are singletons. The CDR3 extends over 15 amino acids. V was cut by 5 bases and J by 6 bases, with 19 bases left in between. Other autoimmune disease, uncontrolled infection, pregnancy and lactation led to exclusion. Orbital computed tomography and thyroid ultrasound, along with TRAb, serum thyroxine and clinical symptoms, underpinned diagnosis. This clonotype was recorded at least ten times. What it binds is unknown.

The TCR sequence derives from a man aged 25 to 40 with Graves' ophthalmopathy. The chain recombines TRBV12-3 or TRBV12-4 with TRBJ1-2; D remains ambiguous. Sequencing was done on a sample of peripheral blood. CDR3 coding DNA: TGTGCCAGCAGTAACCACCATTTAACTGAAGATGGCTACACCTTC. Its protein product is CASSNHHLTEDGYTF.